Only a few counts were recorded for the clone carrying this T cell receptor beta chain. The antigen is unknown. This entry comes from a study of blood T cells in healthy people across ages. Study-level results: Roughly linearly, TCR beta diversity per million T cells fell as age increased. Naive T cell percentage showed a strong correlation with the diversity of TCR beta.

Next came a second PCR, run for about 7 to 12 cycles, which used a sample-barcoded 5' primer along with a J-beta primer mix. TCRdb used MiXCR to reprocess the 5' RACE reads, holding one entry per CDR3 protein. The repertoire includes 1.5 million to 2 million distinct CDR3 sequences, about 32% of them detected once, and around 11% sits in the top ten. Every donor provided roughly 10 milliliters of peripheral blood. Isolated PBMCs totaled at least 6.5 million in each sample. The sequencing sample was made of blood. The sequence came from a woman aged 30 to 39 in good health.

The CDR3 reads CASSPGWGSDYTF. The DNA for the CDR3 is TGTGCCAGCAGTCCCGGGTGGGGAAGTGACTACACCTTC. V and J are TRBV12-3 or TRBV12-4 and TRBJ1-2, with no clear D. The germline V and J ends were trimmed by 5 bases and 10 bases, with 17 bases remaining between them. This CDR3 is built from 13 residues.